This T cell receptor beta chain was found in a study of regulatory T cells in long-lasting Graves disease. Study conclusions and caveats: TRBV28 was favored in persistent disease, as were TRBJ1-2 and TRBJ2-5. Persistent patients shared more public clonotypes (over 2,500) than new patients (about 960).

Germline V gives CDR1 PRHDT, CDR2 FYEKMQ (reference sequence). Trimming stripped 5 bases from V and 1 base from J, with 17 bases between. CDR3 size: 16 residues. In the case of this clonotype: No antigen is known for it.

iRepertoire HTBI primers and Arm-PCR of CDR3 regions built TCR beta libraries. From the multiplex PCR reads, TCRdb called clonotypes with MiXCR, one entry per CDR3 protein. The sample holds around 400,000 distinct CDR3 sequences, more than 20% seen once. Time point indicated: persistent/refractory GD, antithyroid drugs over 5 years with positive TRAb. PBMC-extracted RNA yielded the TCR library. An endocrinology department in Xi'an, China, supplied the patients. This TCR was sampled from a woman aged 40 to 55 with Graves disease. The gene calls are TRBV13 and TRBJ1-1; TRBD1 might be the D (6 bases). The material was peripheral blood mononuclear cells (PBMCs), obtained when the disease was refractory, from a patient treated with antithyroid drugs. The CDR3 DNA sequence: TGTGCCAGCAGCCTACTCCCCGGGGGGCAGAACACTGAAGCTTTCTTT. It yields the protein CASSLLPGGQNTEAFF.